The 2 T cell receptor beta chains presented below share a single source sample, sequenced in a study of cytomegalovirus exposure and HLA in healthy donors. The PCR was carried out with 60 Vbeta primers and 13 Jbeta primers. Method: immunoSEQ multiplex PCR; TCRdb's copy keeps in-frame clones and lacks some. The data contain under 150,000 clones, about 73% of them seen just once; the ten biggest clones take up roughly 6.1%. The material sequenced was PBMCs. These receptors all stem from a middle-aged woman in good health and CMV-seronegative.

J is TRBJ1-2 and V is TRBV14, with D perhaps matching TRBD1 (5 bases). CDR1 and CDR2 (germline): SGHDN, FVKESK. Trimming left V 4 bases short and J 2 bases short, with 23 bases between. This CDR3 contains 18 residues. The CDR3 loop reads CASSPWPGVIPTNYGYTF. DNA of the CDR3: TGTGCCAGCAGCCCCTGGCCGGGGGTGATCCCTACAAACTATGGCTACACCTTC.

The chain recombines TRBV6-1 with TRBJ2-5; 8 bases match TRBD2. The better agreement between TRBJ2-7 and the DNA end casts doubt on the J call. The CDR3 contains 16 residues. Germline CDR1 reads MNHNS; CDR2 reads SASEGT. This chain's CDR3 is CASSVHSGGAGYEQYF. DNA for the CDR3: TGTGCCAGCAGTGTTCACTCCGGGGGGGCGGGCTACGAGCAGTACTTC.